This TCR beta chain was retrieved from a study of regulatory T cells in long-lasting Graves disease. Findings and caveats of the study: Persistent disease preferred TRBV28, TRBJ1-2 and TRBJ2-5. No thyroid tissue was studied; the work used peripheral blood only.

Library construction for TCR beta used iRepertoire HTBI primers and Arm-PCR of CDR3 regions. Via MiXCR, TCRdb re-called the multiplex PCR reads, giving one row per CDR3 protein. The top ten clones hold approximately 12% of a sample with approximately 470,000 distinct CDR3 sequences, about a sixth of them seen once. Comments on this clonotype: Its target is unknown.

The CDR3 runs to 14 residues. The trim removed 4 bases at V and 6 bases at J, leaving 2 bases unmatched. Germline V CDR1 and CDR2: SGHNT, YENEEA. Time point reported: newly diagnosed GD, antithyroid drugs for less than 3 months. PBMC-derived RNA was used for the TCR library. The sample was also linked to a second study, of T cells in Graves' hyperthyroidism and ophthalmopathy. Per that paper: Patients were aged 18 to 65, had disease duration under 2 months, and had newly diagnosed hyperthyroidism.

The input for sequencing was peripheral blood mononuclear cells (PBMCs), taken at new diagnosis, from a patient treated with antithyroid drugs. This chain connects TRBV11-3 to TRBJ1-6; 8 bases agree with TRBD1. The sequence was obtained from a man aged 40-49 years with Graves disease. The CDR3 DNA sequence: TGTGCCAGCAGCTCCCAGGGGGCTAATTCACCCCTCCACTTT. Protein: CASSSQGANSPLHF.